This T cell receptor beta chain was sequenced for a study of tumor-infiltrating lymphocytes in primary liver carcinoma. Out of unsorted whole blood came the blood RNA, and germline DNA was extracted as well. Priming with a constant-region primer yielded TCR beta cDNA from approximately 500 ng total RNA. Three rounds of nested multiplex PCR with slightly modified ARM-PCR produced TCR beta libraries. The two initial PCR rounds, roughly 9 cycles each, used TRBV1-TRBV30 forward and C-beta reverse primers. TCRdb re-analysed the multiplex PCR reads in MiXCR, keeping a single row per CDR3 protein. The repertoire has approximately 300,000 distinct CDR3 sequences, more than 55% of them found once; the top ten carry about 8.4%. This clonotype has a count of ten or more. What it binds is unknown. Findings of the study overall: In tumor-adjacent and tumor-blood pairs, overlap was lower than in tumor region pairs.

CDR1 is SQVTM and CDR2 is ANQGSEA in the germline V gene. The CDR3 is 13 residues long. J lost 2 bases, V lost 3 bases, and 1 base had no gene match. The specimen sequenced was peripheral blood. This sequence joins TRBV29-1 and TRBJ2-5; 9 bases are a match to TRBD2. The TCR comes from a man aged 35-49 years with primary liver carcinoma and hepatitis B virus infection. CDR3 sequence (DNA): TGCAGCGTTGAGGCGGGAGGGCAAGAGACCCAGTACTTC. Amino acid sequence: CSVEAGGQETQYF.